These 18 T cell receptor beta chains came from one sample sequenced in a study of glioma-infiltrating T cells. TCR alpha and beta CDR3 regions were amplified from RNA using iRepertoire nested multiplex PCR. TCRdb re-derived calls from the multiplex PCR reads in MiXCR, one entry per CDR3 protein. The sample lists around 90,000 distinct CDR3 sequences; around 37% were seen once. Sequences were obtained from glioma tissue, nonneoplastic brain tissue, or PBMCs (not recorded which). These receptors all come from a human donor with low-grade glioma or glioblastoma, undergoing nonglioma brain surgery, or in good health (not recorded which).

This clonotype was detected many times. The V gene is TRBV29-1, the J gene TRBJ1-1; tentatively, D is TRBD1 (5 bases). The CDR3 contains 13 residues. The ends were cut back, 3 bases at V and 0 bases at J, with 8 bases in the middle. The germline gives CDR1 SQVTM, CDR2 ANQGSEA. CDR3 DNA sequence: TGCAGCGTTGATCGGGGGTTGAACACTGAAGCTTTCTTT. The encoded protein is CSVDRGLNTEAFF.

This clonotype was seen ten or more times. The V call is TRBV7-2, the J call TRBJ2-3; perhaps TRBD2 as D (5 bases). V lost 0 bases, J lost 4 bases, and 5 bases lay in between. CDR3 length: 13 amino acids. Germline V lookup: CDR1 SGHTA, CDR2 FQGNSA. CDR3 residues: CASSLARADTQYF. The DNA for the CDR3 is TGTGCCAGCAGCTTAGCGAGGGCAGATACGCAGTATTTT. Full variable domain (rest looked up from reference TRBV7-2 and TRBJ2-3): GAGVSQSPSNKVTEKGKDVELRCDPISGHTALYWYRQSLGQGLEFLIYFQGNSAPDKSGLPSDRFSAERTGGSVSTLTIQRTQQEDSAVYLCASSLARADTQYFGPGTRLTVL.

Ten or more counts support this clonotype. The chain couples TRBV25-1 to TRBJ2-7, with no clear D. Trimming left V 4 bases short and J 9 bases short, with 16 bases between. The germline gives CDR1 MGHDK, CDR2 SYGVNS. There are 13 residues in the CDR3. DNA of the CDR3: TGTGCCAGCAGTGTAGACCTACTCAGTGGGCAGTACTTC. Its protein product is CASSVDLLSGQYF.

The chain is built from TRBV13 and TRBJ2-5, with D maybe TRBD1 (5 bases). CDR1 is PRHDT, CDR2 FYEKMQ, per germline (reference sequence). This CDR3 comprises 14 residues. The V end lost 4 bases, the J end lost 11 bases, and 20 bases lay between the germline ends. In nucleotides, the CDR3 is TGTGCCAGCAGCTCCTCGACAGCCGTAGATACGCAGTACTTC. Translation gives CASSSSTAVDTQYF.

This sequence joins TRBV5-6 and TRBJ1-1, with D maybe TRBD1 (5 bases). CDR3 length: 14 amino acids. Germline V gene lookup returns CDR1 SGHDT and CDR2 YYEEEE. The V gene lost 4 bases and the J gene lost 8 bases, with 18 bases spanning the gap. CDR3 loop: CASSAGGKALEAFF. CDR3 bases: TGTGCCAGCAGCGCCGGGGGGAAAGCTTTAGAAGCTTTCTTT.

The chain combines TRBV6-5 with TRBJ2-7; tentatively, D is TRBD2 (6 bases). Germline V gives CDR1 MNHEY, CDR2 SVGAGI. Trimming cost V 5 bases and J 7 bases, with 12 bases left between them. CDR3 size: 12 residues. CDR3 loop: CASSTSFYEQYF. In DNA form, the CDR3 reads TGTGCCAGCAGTACTAGCTTCTATGAGCAGTACTTC.

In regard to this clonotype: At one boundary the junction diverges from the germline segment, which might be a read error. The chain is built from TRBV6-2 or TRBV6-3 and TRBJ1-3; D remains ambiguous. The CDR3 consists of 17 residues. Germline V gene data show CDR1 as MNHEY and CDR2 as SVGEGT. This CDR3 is CDSSYSVASPSGNTIYF. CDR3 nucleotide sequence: TGTGACAGCAGTTACTCCGTCGCCAGCCCTTCTGGAAACACCATATATTTT.

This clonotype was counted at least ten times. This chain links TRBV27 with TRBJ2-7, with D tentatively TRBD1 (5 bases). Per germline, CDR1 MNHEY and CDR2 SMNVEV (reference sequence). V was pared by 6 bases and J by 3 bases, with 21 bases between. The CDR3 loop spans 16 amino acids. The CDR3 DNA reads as TGTGCCAGCAGCCCTCTAATCGGCCAGGGCCTCTACGAGCAGTACTTC. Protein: CASSPLIGQGLYEQYF.

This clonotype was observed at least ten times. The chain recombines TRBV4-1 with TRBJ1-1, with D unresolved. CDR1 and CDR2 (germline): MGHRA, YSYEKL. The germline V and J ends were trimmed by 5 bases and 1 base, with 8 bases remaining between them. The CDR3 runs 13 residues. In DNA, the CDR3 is TGCGCCAGCAGCAAGGACCCGAACACTGAAGCTTTCTTT. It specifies CASSKDPNTEAFF.

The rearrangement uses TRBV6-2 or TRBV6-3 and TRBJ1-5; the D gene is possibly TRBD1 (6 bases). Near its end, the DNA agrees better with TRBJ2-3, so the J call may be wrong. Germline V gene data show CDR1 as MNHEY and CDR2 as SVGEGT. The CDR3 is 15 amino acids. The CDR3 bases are TGTGCCAACATTGACAGGACCGATAGCAATCAGCCCCAGTATTTT. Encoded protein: CANIDRTDSNQPQYF.

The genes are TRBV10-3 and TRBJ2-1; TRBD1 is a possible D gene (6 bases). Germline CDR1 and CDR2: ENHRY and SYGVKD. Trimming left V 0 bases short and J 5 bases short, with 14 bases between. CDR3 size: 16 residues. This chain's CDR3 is CAISESSGDRDNEQFF. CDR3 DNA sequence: TGTGCCATCAGTGAGTCTTCAGGGGATAGGGACAATGAGCAGTTCTTC.

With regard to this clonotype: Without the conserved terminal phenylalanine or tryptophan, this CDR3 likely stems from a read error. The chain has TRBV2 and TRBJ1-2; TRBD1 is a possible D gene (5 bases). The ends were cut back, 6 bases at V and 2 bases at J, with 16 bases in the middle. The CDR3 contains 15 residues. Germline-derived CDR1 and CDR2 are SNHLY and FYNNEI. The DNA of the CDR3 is TGTGCCAGCAGAGCCACAGAGACAGCCAACTATGGCTACACCTCC. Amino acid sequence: CASRATETANYGYTS.

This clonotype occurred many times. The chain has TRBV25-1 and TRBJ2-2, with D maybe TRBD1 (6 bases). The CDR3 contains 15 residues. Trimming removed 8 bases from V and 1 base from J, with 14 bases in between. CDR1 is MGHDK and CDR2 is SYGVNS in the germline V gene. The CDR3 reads CASHTGKRNTGELFF. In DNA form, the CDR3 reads TGTGCCAGCCATACAGGGAAGCGGAACACCGGGGAGCTGTTTTTT.

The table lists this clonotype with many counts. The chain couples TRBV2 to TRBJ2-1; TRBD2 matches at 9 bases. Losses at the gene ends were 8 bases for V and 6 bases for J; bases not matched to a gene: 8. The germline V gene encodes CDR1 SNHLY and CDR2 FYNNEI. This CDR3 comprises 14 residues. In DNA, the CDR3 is TGTGCCAGCTTGACTAGCGGAGGTCCCAATGAGCAGTTCTTC. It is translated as CASLTSGGPNEQFF.

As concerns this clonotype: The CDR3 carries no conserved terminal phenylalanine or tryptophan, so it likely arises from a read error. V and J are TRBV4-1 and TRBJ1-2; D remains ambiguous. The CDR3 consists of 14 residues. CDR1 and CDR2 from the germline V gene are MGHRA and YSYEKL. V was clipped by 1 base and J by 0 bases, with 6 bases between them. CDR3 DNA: TGCGCCAGCAGCCAAGTGTGGACTAACTATGGCTACACCCTC. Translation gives CASSQVWTNYGYTL.

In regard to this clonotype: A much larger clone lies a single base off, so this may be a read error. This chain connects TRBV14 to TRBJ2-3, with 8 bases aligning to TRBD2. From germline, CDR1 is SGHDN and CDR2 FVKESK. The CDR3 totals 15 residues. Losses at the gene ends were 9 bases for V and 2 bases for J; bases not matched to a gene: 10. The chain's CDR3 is CASPPRRGDTDTQYF. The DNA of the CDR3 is TGTGCCAGTCCCCCAAGGCGGGGGGACACAGATACGCAGTATTTT.

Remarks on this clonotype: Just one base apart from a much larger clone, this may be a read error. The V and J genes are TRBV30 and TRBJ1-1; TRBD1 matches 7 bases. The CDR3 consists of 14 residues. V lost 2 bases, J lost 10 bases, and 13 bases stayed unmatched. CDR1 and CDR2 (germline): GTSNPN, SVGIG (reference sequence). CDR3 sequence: CAWSYGQVAAAAFF. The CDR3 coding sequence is TGTGCCTGGAGTTACGGACAGGTGGCGGCTGCAGCTTTCTTT.

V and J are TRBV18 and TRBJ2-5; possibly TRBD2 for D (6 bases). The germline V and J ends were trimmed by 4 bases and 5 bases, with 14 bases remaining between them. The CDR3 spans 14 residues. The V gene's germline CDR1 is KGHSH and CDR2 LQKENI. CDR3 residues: CASSLLSGDETQYF. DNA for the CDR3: TGTGCCAGCTCACTACTGTCGGGGGATGAGACCCAGTACTTC.